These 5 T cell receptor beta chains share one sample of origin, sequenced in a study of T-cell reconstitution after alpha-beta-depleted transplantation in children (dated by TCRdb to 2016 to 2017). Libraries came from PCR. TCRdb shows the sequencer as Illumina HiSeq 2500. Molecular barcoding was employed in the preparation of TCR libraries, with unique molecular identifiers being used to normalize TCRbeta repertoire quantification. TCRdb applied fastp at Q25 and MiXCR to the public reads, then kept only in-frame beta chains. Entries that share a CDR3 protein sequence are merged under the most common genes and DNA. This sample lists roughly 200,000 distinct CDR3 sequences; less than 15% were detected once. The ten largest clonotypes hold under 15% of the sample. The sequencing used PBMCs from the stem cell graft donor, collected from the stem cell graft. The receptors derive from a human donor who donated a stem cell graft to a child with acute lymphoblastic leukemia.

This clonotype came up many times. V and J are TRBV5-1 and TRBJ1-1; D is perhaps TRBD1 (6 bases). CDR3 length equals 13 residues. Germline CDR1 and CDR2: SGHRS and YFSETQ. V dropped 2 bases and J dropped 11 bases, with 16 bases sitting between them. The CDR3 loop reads CASSLTGLKLAFF. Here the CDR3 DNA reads TGCGCCAGCAGCTTAACAGGGCTGAAATTGGCTTTCTTT.

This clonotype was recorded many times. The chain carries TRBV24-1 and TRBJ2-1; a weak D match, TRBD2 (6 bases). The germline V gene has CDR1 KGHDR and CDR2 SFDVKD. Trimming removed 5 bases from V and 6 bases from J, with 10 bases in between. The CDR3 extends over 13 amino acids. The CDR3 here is CATSALGGNEQFF. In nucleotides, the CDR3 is TGTGCCACCAGTGCCCTGGGGGGCAATGAGCAGTTCTTC.

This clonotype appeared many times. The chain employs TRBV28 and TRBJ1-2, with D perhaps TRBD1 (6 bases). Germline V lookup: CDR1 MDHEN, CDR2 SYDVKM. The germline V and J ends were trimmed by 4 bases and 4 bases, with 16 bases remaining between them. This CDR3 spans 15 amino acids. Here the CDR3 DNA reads TGTGCCAGCAGTTCCCCACAGGGAGGCTCCTATGGCTACACCTTC. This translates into CASSSPQGGSYGYTF.

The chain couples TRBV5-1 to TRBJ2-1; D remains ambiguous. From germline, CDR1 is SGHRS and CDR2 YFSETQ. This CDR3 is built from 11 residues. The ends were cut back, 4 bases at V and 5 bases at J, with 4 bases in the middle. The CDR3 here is CASSTDNEQFF. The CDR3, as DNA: TGCGCCAGCAGCACCGACAATGAGCAGTTCTTC. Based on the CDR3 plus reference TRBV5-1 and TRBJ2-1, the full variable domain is KAGVTQTPRYLIKTRGQQVTLSCSPISGHRSVSWYQQTPGQGLQFLFEYFSETQRNKGNFPGRFSGRQFSNSRSEMNVSTLELGDSALYLCASSTDNEQFFGPGTRLTVL.

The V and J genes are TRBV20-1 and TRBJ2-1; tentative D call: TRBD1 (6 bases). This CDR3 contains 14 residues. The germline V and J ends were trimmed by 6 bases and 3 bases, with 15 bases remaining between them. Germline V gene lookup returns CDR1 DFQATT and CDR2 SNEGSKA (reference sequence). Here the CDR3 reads CSARGWDNYNEQFF. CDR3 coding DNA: TGCAGTGCCCGCGGGTGGGACAACTACAATGAGCAGTTCTTC.